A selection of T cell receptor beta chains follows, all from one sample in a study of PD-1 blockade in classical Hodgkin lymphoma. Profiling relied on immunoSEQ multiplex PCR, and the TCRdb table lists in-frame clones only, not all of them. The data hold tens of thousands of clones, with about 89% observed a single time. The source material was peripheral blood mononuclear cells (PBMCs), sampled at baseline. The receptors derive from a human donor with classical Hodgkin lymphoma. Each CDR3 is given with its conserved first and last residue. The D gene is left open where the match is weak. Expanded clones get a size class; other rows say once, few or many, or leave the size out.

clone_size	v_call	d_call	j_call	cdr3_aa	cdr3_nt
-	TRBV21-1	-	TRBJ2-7	CASIRVWRVSYEQYF	TGTGCCAGCATCAGGGTCTGGCGGGTCTCCTACGAGCAGTACTTC
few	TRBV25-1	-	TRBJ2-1	CASRGPHLLDEQFF	TGTGCCAGCAGAGGACCGCACCTCCTCGATGAGCAGTTCTTC
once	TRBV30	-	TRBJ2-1	CAWNVGNEQFF	TGTGCCTGGAATGTAGGAAATGAGCAGTTCTTC
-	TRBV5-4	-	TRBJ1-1	CASSFMTDYTEAFF	TGTGCCAGCAGCTTTATGACAGACTACACTGAAGCTTTCTTT
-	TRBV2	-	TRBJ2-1	CASSASTRSNEQFF	TGTGCCAGCAGTGCTTCCACCAGGTCCAATGAGCAGTTCTTC
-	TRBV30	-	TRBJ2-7	CAGREQGNYEQYF	TGTGCCGGACGAGAACAGGGAAACTACGAGCAGTACTTC
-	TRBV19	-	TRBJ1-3	CASSSLNRARSGNTIYF	TGTGCCAGTAGCTCACTTAACAGGGCACGCTCTGGAAACACCATATATTTT
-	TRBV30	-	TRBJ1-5	CAWSVGGNQPQHF	TGTGCCTGGAGTGTCGGCGGCAATCAGCCCCAGCATTTT
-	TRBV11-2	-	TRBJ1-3	CASSLGRGQRSGNTIYF	TGTGCCAGCAGCTTAGGCCGGGGTCAGAGGTCTGGAAACACCATATATTTT
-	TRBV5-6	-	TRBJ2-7	CASSLFAWEQYF	TGTGCCAGCAGCTTGTTCGCATGGGAGCAGTACTTC
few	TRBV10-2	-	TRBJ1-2	CASSEFEGSNYGYTF	TGCGCCAGCAGTGAGTTTGAAGGGTCTAACTATGGCTACACCTTC
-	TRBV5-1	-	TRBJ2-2	CASSLVSSGELFF	TGCGCCAGCAGCTTGGTCTCCTCAGGGGAGCTGTTTTTT
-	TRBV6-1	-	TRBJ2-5	CASSEKGGETQYF	TGTGCCAGCAGTGAAAAGGGGGGCGAGACCCAGTACTTC
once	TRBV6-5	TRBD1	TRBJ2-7	CASSGQGESSYEQYF	TGTGCCAGCAGTGGACAGGGTGAATCATCCTACGAGCAGTACTTC
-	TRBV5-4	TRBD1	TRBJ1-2	CASSSDRVDGYTF	TGTGCCAGCAGCTCGGACAGGGTCGACGGCTACACCTTC
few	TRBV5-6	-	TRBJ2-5	CASSLTQETQYF	TGTGCCAGCAGCTTGACACAAGAGACCCAGTACTTC
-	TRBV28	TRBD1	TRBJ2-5	CASSLVGQGPLLWTQYF	TGTGCCAGCAGTTTGGTGGGACAGGGTCCCCTCCTCTGGACCCAGTACTTC
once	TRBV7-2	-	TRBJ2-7	CASSLSHSSYEQYF	TGTGCCAGCAGCTTAAGTCACAGCTCCTACGAGCAGTACTTC
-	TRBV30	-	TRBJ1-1	CAWAWTNTEAFF	TGTGCCTGGGCCTGGACGAACACTGAAGCTTTCTTT
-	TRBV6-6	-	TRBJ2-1	CASSWDYNEQFF	TGTGCCAGCTCATGGGACTACAATGAGCAGTTCTTC
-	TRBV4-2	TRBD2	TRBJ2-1	CASSQDVLSGINPFHEQFF	TGTGCCAGCAGCCAAGATGTTCTCAGCGGGATAAATCCTTTCCATGAGCAGTTCTTC
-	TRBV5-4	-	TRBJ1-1	CASSASGGRTEAFF	TGTGCCAGCAGCGCTTCGGGGGGGCGTACTGAAGCTTTCTTT
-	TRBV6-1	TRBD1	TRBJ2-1	CASSEDRGPYNEQFF	TGTGCCAGCAGTGAAGACAGGGGGCCCTACAATGAGCAGTTCTTC
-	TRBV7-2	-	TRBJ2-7	CASSPNYEQYF	TGTGCCAGCAGCCCTAACTACGAGCAGTACTTC
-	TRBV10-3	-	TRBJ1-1	CAISDRDVRSEAFF	TGTGCCATCAGTGACCGGGACGTACGCTCTGAAGCTTTCTTT
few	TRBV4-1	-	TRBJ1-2	CASSQVLMRRDSTNYGYTF	TGCGCCAGCAGCCAAGTATTAATGAGACGGGACTCGACTAACTATGGCTACACCTTC
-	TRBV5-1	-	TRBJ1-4	CASSSAGGQRTNEKLFF	TGCGCCAGCAGCTCTGCGGGTGGACAGCGAACTAATGAAAAACTGTTTTTT
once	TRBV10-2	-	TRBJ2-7	CASSESRDRFSYEQYF	TGCGCCAGCAGTGAGTCACGGGACCGATTTTCCTACGAGCAGTACTTC